This T cell receptor (beta chain) was observed in a study of cytomegalovirus exposure and HLA in healthy donors. Overall study context: Findings of an earlier analysis included roughly 120 million unique TCR beta sequences from roughly 200 million T cells.

Germline lookup yields CDR1 LNHDA and CDR2 SQIVND (reference sequence). Trimming cost V 3 bases and J 5 bases; bases outside gene matches: 16. This CDR3 comprises 18 residues. A note on this clone: The target antigen is unknown.

Vbeta (60) and Jbeta (13) primers were used in the PCR. Data came from immunoSEQ multiplex PCR; TCRdb stores just in-frame clones and leaves some out. The repertoire shows 55,000 or so clones; the top ten hold about 11%. Study outcomes and limitations: The productive fraction for most TCR beta V segments was about 87% or about 30% in an earlier analysis.

This TCR was recovered from a woman between 45 and 65 years old in good health and CMV-seropositive. Sequencing was done on a sample of PBMCs. The V call is TRBV19, the J call TRBJ1-5, with 7 bases matching TRBD1. This CDR3 reads CASSMDLNRGRIDQPQHF. The CDR3 DNA reads as TGTGCCAGTAGTATGGACTTAAACAGGGGCCGCATAGATCAGCCCCAGCATTTT.